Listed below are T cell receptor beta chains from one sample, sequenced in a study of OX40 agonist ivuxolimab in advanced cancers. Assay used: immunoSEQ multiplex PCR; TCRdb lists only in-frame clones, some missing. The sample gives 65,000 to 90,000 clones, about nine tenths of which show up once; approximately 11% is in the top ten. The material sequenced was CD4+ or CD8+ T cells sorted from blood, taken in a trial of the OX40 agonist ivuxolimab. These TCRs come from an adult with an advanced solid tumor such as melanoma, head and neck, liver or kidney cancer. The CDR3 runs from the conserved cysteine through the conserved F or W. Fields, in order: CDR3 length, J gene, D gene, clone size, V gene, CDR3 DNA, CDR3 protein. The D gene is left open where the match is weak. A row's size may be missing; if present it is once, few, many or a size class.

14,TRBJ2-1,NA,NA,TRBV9,TGTGCCAGCAGCGGAGAAGGGGAGAGCAATGAGCAGTTCTTC,CASSGEGESNEQFF
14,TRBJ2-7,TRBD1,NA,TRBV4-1,TGCGCCAGCAGCCAAGGGACAGGGGTGGACGAGCAGTACTTC,CASSQGTGVDEQYF
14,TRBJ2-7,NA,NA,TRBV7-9,TGTGCCAGCAGCTTAGCCGGGAACTCCTACGAGCAGTACTTC,CASSLAGNSYEQYF
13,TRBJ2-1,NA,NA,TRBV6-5,TGTGCCAGCAATGGGGCAGGGGCCAATGAGCAGTTCTTC,CASNGAGANEQFF
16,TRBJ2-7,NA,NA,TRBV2,TGTGCCAGCAGTGAAGAAAGGGCAGGGGTCGACGACGAGCAGTACTTC,CASSEERAGVDDEQYF
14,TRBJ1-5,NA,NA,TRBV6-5,TGTGCCAGCAGCCCTGACAGGACGGATCAGCCCCAGCATTTT,CASSPDRTDQPQHF
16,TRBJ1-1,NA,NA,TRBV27,TGTGCCAGCAGTTTTTACCGGTTTAGCATGAACACTGAAGCTTTCTTT,CASSFYRFSMNTEAFF
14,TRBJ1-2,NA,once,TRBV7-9,TGTGCCAGCAGCTTAGCAGGGGGGGACTATGGCTACACCTTC,CASSLAGGDYGYTF
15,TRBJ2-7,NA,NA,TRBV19,TGTGCCAGTAGTATGTTTTACGGGGGTACCTACGAGCAGTACTTC,CASSMFYGGTYEQYF
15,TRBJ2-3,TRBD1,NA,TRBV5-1,TGCGCCAGCAGCTTGGAGGGGGCCCTGACAGATACGCAGTATTTT,CASSLEGALTDTQYF
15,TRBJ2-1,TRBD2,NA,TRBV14,TGTGCCAGCAGCCAAGGTAGCGGGAGTGACTATGAGCAGTTCTTC,CASSQGSGSDYEQFF
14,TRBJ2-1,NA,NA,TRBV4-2,TGTGCCAGCAGCCAAGAGGACGGTGGCAATGAGCAGTTCTTC,CASSQEDGGNEQFF
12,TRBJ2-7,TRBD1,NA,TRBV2,TGTGCTTCACAGGGGGCCTCCTACGAGCAGTACTTC,CASQGASYEQYF
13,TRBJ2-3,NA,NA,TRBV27,TGTGCCAGCAGTTTTGTGAACACAGATACGCAGTATTTT,CASSFVNTDTQYF
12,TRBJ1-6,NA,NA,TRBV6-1,TGTGCCAGCAAACAGGGAGGTTCACCCCTCCACTTT,CASKQGGSPLHF
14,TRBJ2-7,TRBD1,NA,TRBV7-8,TGTGCCAGCAGCTTAAGACAGGGGATTTACGAGCAGTACTTC,CASSLRQGIYEQYF
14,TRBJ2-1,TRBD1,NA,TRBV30,TGTGCCTCGGAGGGCGGCAGGGGGCTTAATGAGCAGTTCTTC,CASEGGRGLNEQFF
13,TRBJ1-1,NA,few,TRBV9,TGTGCCAGCAGCGTTAACGGCAACACTGAAGCTTTCTTT,CASSVNGNTEAFF
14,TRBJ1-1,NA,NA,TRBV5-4,TGTGCCAGCAGCTTGTGGGGGGGGAACACTGAAGCTTTCTTT,CASSLWGGNTEAFF
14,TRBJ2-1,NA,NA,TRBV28,TGTGCCAGCAGTTTGCTATTCCCCCGGAATGAGCAGTTCTTC,CASSLLFPRNEQFF
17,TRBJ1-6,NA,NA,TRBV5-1,TGCGCCAGCAGCTTGGAAGGCCCAATTTCCTATAATTCACCCCTCCACTTT,CASSLEGPISYNSPLHF
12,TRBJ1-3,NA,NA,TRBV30,TGTGCCTGGAGTGTACTCGGGGACACCATATATTTT,CAWSVLGDTIYF
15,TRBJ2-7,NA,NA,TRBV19,TGTGCCAGTAGTATGTCGTCATACTCGTCCTACGAGCAGTACTTC,CASSMSSYSSYEQYF
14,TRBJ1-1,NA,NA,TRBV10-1,TGCGCCAGCAGTGGTACAGGGCTGGTCGCTGAAGCTTTCTTT,CASSGTGLVAEAFF
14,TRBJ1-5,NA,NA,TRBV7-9,TGTGCCAGCAGCTCCACGGACAAGAATCAGCCCCAGCATTTT,CASSSTDKNQPQHF
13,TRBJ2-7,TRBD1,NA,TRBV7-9,TGTGCCAGCAGCCCCCGGACAGGCTACGAGCAGTACTTC,CASSPRTGYEQYF
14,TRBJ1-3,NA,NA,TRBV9,TGTGCCAGCAGCGCGATTACACCGGGAAACACCATATATTTT,CASSAITPGNTIYF
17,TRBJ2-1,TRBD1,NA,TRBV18,TGTGCCAGCTCACTACAAAGCGGGACAGGGTCCTACAATGAGCAGTTCTTC,CASSLQSGTGSYNEQFF
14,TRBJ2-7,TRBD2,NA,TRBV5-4,TGTGCCAGCAGCTTTCGCGGGGGTTCCTACGAGCAGTACTTC,CASSFRGGSYEQYF
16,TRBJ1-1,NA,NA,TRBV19,TGTGCCAGTAGTCACCGGGACTTACAATGGAACACTGAAGCTTTCTTT,CASSHRDLQWNTEAFF
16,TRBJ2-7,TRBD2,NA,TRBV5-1,TGCGCCAGCAGCTTGGCGGGCCTAGCGGTCTCCTACGAGCAGTACTTC,CASSLAGLAVSYEQYF
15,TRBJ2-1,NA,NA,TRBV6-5,TGTGCCAGCAGTTATTGGGCGGGGACGGACAATGAGCAGTTCTTC,CASSYWAGTDNEQFF
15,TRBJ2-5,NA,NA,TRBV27,TGTGCCAGCAGTTTATCGGCGGGCCTGCAAGAGACCCAGTACTTC,CASSLSAGLQETQYF
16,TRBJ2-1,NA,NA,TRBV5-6,TGTGCCAGCAGCTTGTGGGGGGAGTATGCCTACAATGAGCAGTTCTTC,CASSLWGEYAYNEQFF
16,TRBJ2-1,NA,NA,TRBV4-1,TGCGCCAGCAGCCATCGCAGGGATGGGGTCAACAATGAGCAGTTCTTC,CASSHRRDGVNNEQFF
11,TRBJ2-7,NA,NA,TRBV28,TGTGCCAGCAGTTTCGGATACGAGCAGTACTTC,CASSFGYEQYF
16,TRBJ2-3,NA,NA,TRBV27,TGTGCCAGCTCCCCAGATTGGCCTCCTCCTCTCCATACGCAGTATTTT,CASSPDWPPPLHTQYF
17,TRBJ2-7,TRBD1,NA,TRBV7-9,TGTGCCAGCAGCCCTAACCCGGGACAGGGTTACTCCTACGAGCAGTACTTC,CASSPNPGQGYSYEQYF